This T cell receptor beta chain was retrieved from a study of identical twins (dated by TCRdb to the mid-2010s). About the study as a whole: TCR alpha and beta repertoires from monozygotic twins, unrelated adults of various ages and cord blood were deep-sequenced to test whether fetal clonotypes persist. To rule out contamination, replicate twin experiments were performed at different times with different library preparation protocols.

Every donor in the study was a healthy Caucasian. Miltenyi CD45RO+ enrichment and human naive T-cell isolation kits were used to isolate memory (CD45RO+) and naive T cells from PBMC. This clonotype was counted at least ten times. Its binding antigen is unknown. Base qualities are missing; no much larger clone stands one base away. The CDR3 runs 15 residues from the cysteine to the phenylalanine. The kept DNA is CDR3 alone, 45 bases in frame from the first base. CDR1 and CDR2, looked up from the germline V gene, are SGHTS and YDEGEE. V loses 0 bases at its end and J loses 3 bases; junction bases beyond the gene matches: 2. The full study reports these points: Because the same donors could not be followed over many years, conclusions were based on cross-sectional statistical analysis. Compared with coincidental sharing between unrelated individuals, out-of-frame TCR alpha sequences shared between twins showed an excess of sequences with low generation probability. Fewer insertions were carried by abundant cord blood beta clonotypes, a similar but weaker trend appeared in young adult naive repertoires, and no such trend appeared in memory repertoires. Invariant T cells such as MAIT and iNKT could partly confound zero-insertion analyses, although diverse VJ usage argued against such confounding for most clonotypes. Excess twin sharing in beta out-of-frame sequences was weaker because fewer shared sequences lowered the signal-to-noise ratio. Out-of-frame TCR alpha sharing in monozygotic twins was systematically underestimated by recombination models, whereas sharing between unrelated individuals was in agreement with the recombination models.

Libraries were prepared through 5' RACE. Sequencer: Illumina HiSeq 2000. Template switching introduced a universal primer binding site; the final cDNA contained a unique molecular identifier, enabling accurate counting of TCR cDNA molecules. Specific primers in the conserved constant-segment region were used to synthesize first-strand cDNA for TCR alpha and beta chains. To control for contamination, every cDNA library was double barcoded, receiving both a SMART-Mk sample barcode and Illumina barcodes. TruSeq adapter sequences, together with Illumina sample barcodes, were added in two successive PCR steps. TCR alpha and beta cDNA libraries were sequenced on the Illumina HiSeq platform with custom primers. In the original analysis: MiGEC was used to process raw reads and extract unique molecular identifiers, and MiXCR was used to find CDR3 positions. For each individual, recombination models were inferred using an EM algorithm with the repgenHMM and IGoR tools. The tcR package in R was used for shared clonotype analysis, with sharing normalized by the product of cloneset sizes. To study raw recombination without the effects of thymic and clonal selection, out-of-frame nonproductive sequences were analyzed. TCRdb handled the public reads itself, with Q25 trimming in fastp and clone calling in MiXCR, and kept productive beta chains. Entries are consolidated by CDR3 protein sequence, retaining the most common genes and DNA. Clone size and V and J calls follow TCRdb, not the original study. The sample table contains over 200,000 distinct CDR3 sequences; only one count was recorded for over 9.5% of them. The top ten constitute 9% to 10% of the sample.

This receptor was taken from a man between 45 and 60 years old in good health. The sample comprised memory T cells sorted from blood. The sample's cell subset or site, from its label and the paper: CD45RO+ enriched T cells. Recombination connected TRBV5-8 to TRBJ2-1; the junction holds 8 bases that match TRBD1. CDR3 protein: CASSLEGQGYNEQFF. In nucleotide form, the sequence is TGTGCCAGCAGCTTGGAAGGACAGGGCTACAATGAGCAGTTCTTC.